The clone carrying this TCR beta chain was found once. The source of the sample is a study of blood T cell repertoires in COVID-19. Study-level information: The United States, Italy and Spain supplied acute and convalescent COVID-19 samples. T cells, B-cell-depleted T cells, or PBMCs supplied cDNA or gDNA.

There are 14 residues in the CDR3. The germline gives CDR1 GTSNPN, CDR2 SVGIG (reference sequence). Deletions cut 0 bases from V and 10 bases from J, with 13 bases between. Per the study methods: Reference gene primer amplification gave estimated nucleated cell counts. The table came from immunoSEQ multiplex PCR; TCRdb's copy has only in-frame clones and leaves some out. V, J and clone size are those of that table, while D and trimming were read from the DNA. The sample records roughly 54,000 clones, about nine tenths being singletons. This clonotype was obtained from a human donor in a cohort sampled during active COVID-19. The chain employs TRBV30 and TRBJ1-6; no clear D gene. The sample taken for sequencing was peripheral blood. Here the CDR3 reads CAWSVLEGSSPLHF. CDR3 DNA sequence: TGTGCCTGGAGTGTACTGGAGGGAAGCTCACCCCTCCACTTT.